Given below is one T cell receptor beta chain in context. Antigen: not known. TCRdb re-called the 5' RACE reads and catalogs CDR3 proteins one per entry, DNA excluded. Its clone listing holds more than 250,000 distinct CDR3 sequences. This CDR3 comprises 16 residues. CDR1 MNHEY and CDR2 SVGAGI come from the germline V gene. The data derive from a study of T cells expressing NK-cell markers. Study summary: Beta-chain profiling covered CD3+CD56+NKG2C+, CD3+CD56+NKG2C- and CD3+CD56-NKG2C+ sorted subsets.

General observations from the study: In several donors, these clonotypes also led the CD3+CD56-NKG2C+ fraction.

The chain uses TRBV6-5 and TRBJ2-3; TCRdb returns TRBD1, unconfirmable since there is no DNA. Source material: blood T cells: a sorted CD56 or NKG2C T cell subset, CD4+ or CD8+ T cells, or bulk PBMC T cells (not recorded which). This clonotype originated in a young man in good health. The CDR3 reads CASSYGGRGLADTQYF.